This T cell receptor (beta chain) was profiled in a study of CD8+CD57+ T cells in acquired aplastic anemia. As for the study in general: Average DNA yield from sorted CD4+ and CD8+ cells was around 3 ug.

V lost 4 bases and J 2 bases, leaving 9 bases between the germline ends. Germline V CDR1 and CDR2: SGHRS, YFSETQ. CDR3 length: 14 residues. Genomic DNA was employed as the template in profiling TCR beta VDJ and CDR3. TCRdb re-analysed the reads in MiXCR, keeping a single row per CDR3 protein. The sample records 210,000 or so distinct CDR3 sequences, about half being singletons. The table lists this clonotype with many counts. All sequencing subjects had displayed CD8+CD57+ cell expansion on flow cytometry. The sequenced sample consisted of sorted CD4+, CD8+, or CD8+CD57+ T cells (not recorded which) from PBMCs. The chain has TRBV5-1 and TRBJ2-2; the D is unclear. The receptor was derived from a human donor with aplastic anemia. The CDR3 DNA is TGCGCCAGCAGCAAGGTGGGAAACACCGGGGAGCTGTTTTTT. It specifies CASSKVGNTGELFF.